This is a list of T cell receptor beta chains from one sample in a study of blood T cell repertoires in COVID-19. Using immunoSEQ multiplex PCR, the repertoire was profiled, and TCRdb retains in-frame clones only, with some absent. The sample holds roughly 84,000 clones, around 80% seen once. Sequenced material: peripheral blood. The receptors here all came from a man aged 60 to 75 with COVID-19, enrolled during active disease. The CDR3 runs from the conserved cysteine through the conserved F or W. D genes are given only for firm matches. Clone size is shown for a subset of rows, as once, few, many or a class of expanded clone.

cdr3_aa	cdr3_nt	v_call	j_call	clone_size	d_call
CASSWSRDEKLFF	TGTGCCAGCAGCTGGAGCCGCGATGAAAAACTGTTTTTT	TRBV11-2	TRBJ1-4	.	.
CASSLGAAMNTEAFF	TGCGCCAGCAGCTTGGGGGCAGCTATGAACACTGAAGCTTTCTTT	TRBV5-1	TRBJ1-1	.	.
CASSPGGLAGHNEQFF	TGTGCCAGCAGCCCAGGGGGACTAGCGGGCCACAATGAGCAGTTCTTC	TRBV7-3	TRBJ2-1	.	TRBD2
CASSLLGDNGYTF	TGCGCCAGCAGCTTGTTAGGGGATAATGGCTACACCTTC	TRBV5-1	TRBJ1-2	.	.
CASSPLAGGLYNEQFF	TGTGCCAGTAGTCCACTAGCGGGAGGACTCTACAATGAGCAGTTCTTC	TRBV19	TRBJ2-1	.	TRBD2
CASSWPGGPETQYF	TGTGCCAGCAGTTGGCCAGGGGGGCCCGAGACCCAGTACTTC	TRBV6-2/TRBV6-3	TRBJ2-5	.	.
CASSLAKGGWNGYTF	TGTGCCAGCAGTTTGGCCAAAGGGGGTTGGAATGGCTACACCTTC	TRBV27	TRBJ1-2	.	.
CASSLEPGAYEQYF	TGTGCCAGCAGCTTGGAACCCGGGGCCTACGAGCAGTACTTC	TRBV5-6	TRBJ2-7	few	.
CASSPGQGNYGYTF	TGTGCCAGCAGCCCGGGACAGGGCAACTATGGCTACACCTTC	TRBV7-2	TRBJ1-2	.	TRBD1
CAWSQLLGTSLNEQFF	TGTGCCTGGAGTCAACTCTTGGGGACTAGCCTCAATGAGCAGTTCTTC	TRBV30	TRBJ2-1	.	TRBD2
CASSITGVGAYGYTF	TGTGCCAGTAGTATAACAGGGGTTGGAGCCTATGGCTACACCTTC	TRBV19	TRBJ1-2	.	TRBD1
CASSLGHSLTNEKLFF	TGTGCCAGCAGCTTGGGTCACAGCTTAACTAATGAAAAACTGTTTTTT	TRBV5-5	TRBJ1-4	.	.
CASAAGTKETQYF	TGCGCCAGCGCCGCCGGGACAAAAGAGACCCAGTACTTC	TRBV5-1	TRBJ2-5	.	.
CASSLQHRGYGYTF	TGTGCCAGCAGTTTACAACACCGCGGCTATGGCTACACCTTC	TRBV27	TRBJ1-2	.	.
CASSVLEPSDTQYF	TGTGCCAGCAGCGTCCTAGAACCTTCCGATACGCAGTATTTT	TRBV9	TRBJ2-3	.	.
CALTGVYYGYTF	TGTGCCTTGACAGGGGTCTACTATGGCTACACCTTC	TRBV30	TRBJ1-2	.	TRBD1
CASSQETGANEKLFF	TGTGCCAGCAGCCAAGAGACAGGGGCTAATGAAAAACTGTTTTTT	TRBV3-1/TRBV3-2	TRBJ1-4	few	TRBD1
CASSYLAGLETQYF	TGTGCCAGCAGCTACCTAGCGGGACTGGAGACCCAGTACTTC	TRBV7-2	TRBJ2-5	.	TRBD2
CASSLIRGDTQYF	TGTGCCAGCAGCCTCATCAGGGGAGATACGCAGTATTTT	TRBV3-1/TRBV3-2	TRBJ2-3	.	.
CAISESILGGRGETQYF	TGTGCCATCAGTGAGTCCATTTTAGGGGGCCGCGGGGAGACCCAGTACTTC	TRBV10-3	TRBJ2-5	.	TRBD1
CASSYAGNTEAFF	TGTGCCAGCAGTTACGCAGGCAACACTGAAGCTTTCTTT	TRBV12-3/TRBV12-4	TRBJ1-1	.	.
CASSSHTDTQYF	TGTGCCAGCAGCTCCCACACAGATACGCAGTATTTT	TRBV7-2	TRBJ2-3	.	.
CASSPRLQEKLFF	TGTGCCAGCTCCCCGCGACTACAAGAAAAACTGTTTTTT	TRBV27	TRBJ1-4	.	.
CASRTAGTYEQYF	TGTGCCAGCCGAACGGCAGGAACCTACGAGCAGTACTTC	TRBV5-5	TRBJ2-7	many	.